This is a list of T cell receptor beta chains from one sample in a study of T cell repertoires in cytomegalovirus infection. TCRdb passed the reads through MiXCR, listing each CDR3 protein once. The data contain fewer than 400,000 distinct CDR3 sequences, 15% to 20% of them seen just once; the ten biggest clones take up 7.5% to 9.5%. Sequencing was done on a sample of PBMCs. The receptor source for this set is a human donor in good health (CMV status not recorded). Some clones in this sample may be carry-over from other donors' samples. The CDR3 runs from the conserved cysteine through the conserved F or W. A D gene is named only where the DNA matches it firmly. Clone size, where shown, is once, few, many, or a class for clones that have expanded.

TGCAGCGTTCAGAGGGGCCATGGGACTGAAGCTTTCTTT,CSVQRGHGTEAFF,NA,NA,TRBJ1-1,TRBV29-1
TGTGCCAGCAGCTCCGGGGTTAGCACAGATACGCAGTATTTT,CASSSGVSTDTQYF,many,NA,TRBJ2-3,TRBV7-2
TGTGCCAGCAGCTTAAGCGCAGGGGGCGATCAGCCCCAGCATTTT,CASSLSAGGDQPQHF,few,TRBD1,TRBJ1-5,TRBV7-6
TGTGCCAGCAGCTTGGACGCCGCGGACACCGGGGAGCTGTTTTTT,CASSLDAADTGELFF,many,NA,TRBJ2-2,TRBV11-3
TGTGCTAGTGCGGCGGATACCTATGGCTACACCTTC,CASAADTYGYTF,few,NA,TRBJ1-2,TRBV12-5
TGCAGTGCTAGAGACCTACAGAGGCCGATTGACGTGCAGTACTTC,CSARDLQRPIDVQYF,NA,NA,TRBJ2-7,TRBV20-1
TGCAGTGCTGAACCGGGACTAGCGGGAGGGCCTACAGATACGCAGTATTTT,CSAEPGLAGGPTDTQYF,few,TRBD2,TRBJ2-3,TRBV20-1
TGTGCCAGCAGCCGGGCCGGGACAGGGACCTACGAGCAGTACTTC,CASSRAGTGTYEQYF,few,TRBD1,TRBJ2-7,TRBV6-2/TRBV6-3
TGTGCCAGCAGGGTTGGCACCGGGGAGCTGTTTTTT,CASRVGTGELFF,few,NA,TRBJ2-2,TRBV12-3/TRBV12-4
TGTGCCAGCAGCCTCCTTCGGGCCCTTTATAATTCACCCCTCCACTTT,CASSLLRALYNSPLHF,few,NA,TRBJ1-6,TRBV7-8
TGTGCCACCAGCAGAGATTTGGATCCCACCTACGAGCAGTACTTC,CATSRDLDPTYEQYF,NA,NA,TRBJ2-7,TRBV15
TGTGCCAGTAGTAGCCCGGGCGGCCCAAGCACCGGGGAGCTGTTTTTT,CASSSPGGPSTGELFF,many,NA,TRBJ2-2,TRBV19
TGTGCCACCAGTACAGGGAGAATGCCTCATCAGCCCCAGCATTTT,CATSTGRMPHQPQHF,NA,NA,TRBJ1-5,TRBV24-1
TGTGCCAGCAGCCAAGGGACAGGGTTGAATGGCTACACCTTC,CASSQGTGLNGYTF,NA,TRBD1,TRBJ1-2,TRBV3-1
TGTGCCAGCAGCTTAGTACGGGGCGAGGACTACGAGCAGTACTTC,CASSLVRGEDYEQYF,once,NA,TRBJ2-7,TRBV7-2
TGTGCCAGCAGCTTGGATACAGGCATTTTGAACACTGAAGCTTTCTTT,CASSLDTGILNTEAFF,few,NA,TRBJ1-1,TRBV5-4
TGTGCCAGCAGTGAAGCCTACAGCCTCTTC,CASSEAYSLF,NA,NA,TRBJ1-2,TRBV2
TGTGCCAGCAGCTTAGAGTCAGTCGAAGCTTTCTTT,CASSLESVEAFF,few,NA,TRBJ1-1,TRBV7-9
TGTGCCAGTAGTATACTTCGGGCGGGGATCACCGGGGAGCTGTTTTTT,CASSILRAGITGELFF,NA,NA,TRBJ2-2,TRBV19
TGTGCCATCAGGGACAACTCCTACGAGCAGTACTTC,CAIRDNSYEQYF,NA,NA,TRBJ2-7,TRBV10-3
TGTGCCAGCAGCTTAGATTGGGGTGTCACTGAAGCTTTCTTT,CASSLDWGVTEAFF,few,NA,TRBJ1-1,TRBV7-2
TGTGCCAGCAGTCGAACATCAGGAAATACGCAGTATTTT,CASSRTSGNTQYF,few,NA,TRBJ2-3,TRBV27
TGTGCCAGCAGCTTAGACAGGGCCGTGGAGACCCAGTACTTC,CASSLDRAVETQYF,many,NA,TRBJ2-5,TRBV7-2
TGTGCCAGCAGACCTAGCGGGCTGACCTACAATGAGCAGTTCTTC,CASRPSGLTYNEQFF,many,TRBD2,TRBJ2-1,TRBV7-2
TGTGCCAGTAAAGCAGGGGATTATCAGCCCCAGCATTTT,CASKAGDYQPQHF,few,NA,TRBJ1-5,TRBV19
TGTGCCAGCAGCCCCCCGGCTAGCGGGAGCAATGAGCAGTTCTTC,CASSPPASGSNEQFF,few,TRBD2,TRBJ2-1,TRBV6-1
TGTGCCAGCAGTTTTCATCGGGGGGCCAATGAGCAGTTCTTC,CASSFHRGANEQFF,many,NA,TRBJ2-1,TRBV12-3/TRBV12-4
TGTGCCAGCAGCCCACGGACTAGCGGGTACTCCTACAATGAGCAGTTCTTC,CASSPRTSGYSYNEQFF,NA,TRBD2,TRBJ2-1,TRBV7-8
TGTGCCAGCAGCTTAGCGGGGACAGTTAACTATGGCTACACCTTC,CASSLAGTVNYGYTF,NA,TRBD1,TRBJ1-2,TRBV7-4
TGTGCCATCAGCGAGAAGAACACCGGGGAGCTGTTTTTT,CAISEKNTGELFF,few,NA,TRBJ2-2,TRBV10-3
TGTGCCAGCAGCTGGCAGGGGGGCAATCAGCCCCAGCATTTT,CASSWQGGNQPQHF,many,TRBD1,TRBJ1-5,TRBV7-2
TGTGCCAGCAGCTTAAGAATTTTGGAGACAGGGAACACTGAAGCTTTCTTT,CASSLRILETGNTEAFF,few,NA,TRBJ1-1,TRBV11-2
TGCAGTGCTGGAGGGACTAGCCCGATTAGGGGGACAGATACGCAGTATTTT,CSAGGTSPIRGTDTQYF,NA,TRBD2,TRBJ2-3,TRBV20-1
TGTGCCAGCAGCTCACCCGGGACTAGTTCCTACGAGCAGTACTTC,CASSSPGTSSYEQYF,few,TRBD2,TRBJ2-7,TRBV7-2
TGTGCCAGCAGCGTAGCCGGGGAGTACGGACAGCCCCAGCATTTT,CASSVAGEYGQPQHF,NA,NA,TRBJ1-5,TRBV9
TGTGCCAGCAGCCCCCGGACGGACTATGGCTACACCTTC,CASSPRTDYGYTF,many,NA,TRBJ1-2,TRBV7-2
TGTGCCAGTAGCCTTCTCGTGGGGAACACCGGGGAGCTGTTTTTT,CASSLLVGNTGELFF,few,NA,TRBJ2-2,TRBV19
TGCGCCAGCAGCTTGGTAATAGGCCAAGAGACCCAGTACTTC,CASSLVIGQETQYF,few,NA,TRBJ2-5,TRBV5-1
TGTGTCAGCGCCGAGCGGGATCCCCACAATGAGCAGTTCTTC,CVSAERDPHNEQFF,few,TRBD2,TRBJ2-1,TRBV6-1
TGTGCCAGCTCACCTGAGACAGGCGATCAGCCCCAGCATTTT,CASSPETGDQPQHF,few,NA,TRBJ1-5,TRBV18
TGTGCCAGCAGTCCTGGGACAGAAAAACTGTTTTTT,CASSPGTEKLFF,many,NA,TRBJ1-4,TRBV6-1
TGTGCCACCAGTGACCCCCGGGACGGAGGCCGCGGAGAGCAGTTCTTC,CATSDPRDGGRGEQFF,NA,NA,TRBJ2-1,TRBV24-1
TGTGCCAGCAGCTTCTCCCCTAGGCGGCTAACCTACAATGAGCAGTTCTTC,CASSFSPRRLTYNEQFF,few,NA,TRBJ2-1,TRBV5-4
TGTGCCAGCAGCTTGAGGACTAGCGGGACCAACACCGGGGAGCTGTTTTTT,CASSLRTSGTNTGELFF,many,TRBD2,TRBJ2-2,TRBV7-2
TGTGCCATCGGAAAGGGACAGGCTGGAGGCTACACCTTC,CAIGKGQAGGYTF,NA,TRBD1,TRBJ1-2,TRBV10-3
TGTGCCAGCAGAAAAACTTCAGGGACTCGGTCACCCCTCCACTTT,CASRKTSGTRSPLHF,many,NA,TRBJ1-6,TRBV7-9
TGTGCCAGCACCAAATCAGGTGGGCAGCCCCAGCATTTT,CASTKSGGQPQHF,few,NA,TRBJ1-5,TRBV12-3/TRBV12-4
TGTGCCAGCAGCTTTGATGGCAACGTCCTGACTTTC,CASSFDGNVLTF,NA,NA,TRBJ2-6,TRBV7-2
TGTGCCAGCAGCTTAGCGAGGTGGAAGGACAAAAACATTCAGTACTTC,CASSLARWKDKNIQYF,many,NA,TRBJ2-4,TRBV7-8
TGCAGTGCTAGATCACAGGGGAGAGGGGAGACCCAGTACTTC,CSARSQGRGETQYF,NA,TRBD1,TRBJ2-5,TRBV20-1
TGTGCCAGCACCCTTAGCGGGAGGGGGGACACGCAGTATTTT,CASTLSGRGDTQYF,many,TRBD2,TRBJ2-3,TRBV7-2
TGTGCCAGCAGCTTGGTAAGGGGGACGTGGAACACTGAAGCTTTCTTT,CASSLVRGTWNTEAFF,few,NA,TRBJ1-1,TRBV5-6
TGCAGTGCTAGCCCTCGACTAGCGGGAGGTAGCACAGATACGCAGTATTTT,CSASPRLAGGSTDTQYF,NA,TRBD2,TRBJ2-3,TRBV20-1
TGTGCCAGCGGCAGGGGAACGAACACTGAAGCTTTCTTT,CASGRGTNTEAFF,NA,NA,TRBJ1-1,TRBV27
TGCAGCACTAGAGGTGGGAGCACAGATACGCAGTATTTT,CSTRGGSTDTQYF,few,NA,TRBJ2-3,TRBV29-1